These 9 T cell receptor beta chains share one sample of origin, sequenced in a study of T cells in Graves' hyperthyroidism and ophthalmopathy. Amplification targeted TCR beta CDR3 regions from RNA transcripts. The primer set for the first-round RT-PCR of the TCR CDR3 was HTBI. TCRdb ran MiXCR on the multiplex PCR reads and lists one entry per CDR3 protein. The table shows roughly 500,000 distinct CDR3 sequences, with 46% occurring only once. Sequences were obtained from peripheral blood or thyroid tissue (not recorded which). The source of these receptors is an adult woman with Graves' disease, either hyperthyroidism or ophthalmopathy (not recorded which).

This clonotype was picked up a small number of times. The chain joins TRBV2 to TRBJ2-2; either TRBD1 or TRBD2 may supply D (6 bases each). This CDR3 spans 19 amino acids. Germline V lookup: CDR1 SNHLY, CDR2 FYNNEI. Trimming removed 5 bases from V and 3 bases from J, with 25 bases in between. The CDR3 DNA reads TGTGCCAGCAGTTTAGTGGCCGGCCGGACGGAGGGGGACACCGGGGAGCTGTTTTTT. Its translation is CASSLVAGRTEGDTGELFF.

This chain connects TRBV9 to TRBJ2-2, with a possible D match to TRBD2 (5 bases). The germline V gene encodes CDR1 SGDLS and CDR2 YYNGEE. This CDR3 contains 16 residues. Trimming took off 0 bases at V and 0 bases at J, with 9 bases between the two ends. CDR3 sequence reads: CASSVGATTNTGELFF. DNA of the CDR3: TGTGCCAGCAGCGTAGGGGCGACTACGAACACCGGGGAGCTGTTTTTT.

This clonotype was picked up many times. Here the CDR3 DNA reads TGTGCCATCAGGCAGGACAGTAGCACTGAAGCTTTCTTT. As protein: CAIRQDSSTEAFF. The chain is built from TRBV10-3 and TRBJ1-1; TRBD1 might be the D (6 bases). V lost 6 bases, J lost 4 bases, and 12 bases lay in between. From germline, CDR1 is ENHRY and CDR2 SYGVKD. This CDR3 is built from 13 residues.

In its sample, this clonotype was seen a few times. A read error may be the cause here, since a much bigger clone is one base away. The chain combines TRBV10-3 with TRBJ1-2, with D possibly being TRBD1 (6 bases). Trimming pared 5 bases from V and 1 base from J, leaving 11 bases between. The CDR3 runs to 14 residues. The germline V gene has CDR1 ENHRY and CDR2 SYGVKD. CDR3 DNA sequence: TGTGCCATCAGTTCCGGACAGAATAACTATGGCTACACCTTC. Protein: CAISSGQNNYGYTF.

This chain links TRBV10-3 with TRBJ2-3, with D uncertain. Germline V lookup: CDR1 ENHRY, CDR2 SYGVKD. This CDR3 region has 14 residues. The V end lost 2 bases, the J end lost 6 bases, and 12 bases lay between the germline ends. The CDR3 bases are TGTGCCATCAGTGAGAAACTGGGCGAGGATACGCAGTATTTT. It translates to CAISEKLGEDTQYF.

A few counts support this clonotype. V usage is TRBV18 and J usage is TRBJ1-2; D unclear. The CDR3 is 13 residues long. CDR1 and CDR2 from the germline V gene are KGHSH and LQKENI. V lost 5 bases, J lost 9 bases, and 16 bases lay in between. CDR3 sequence: CASSSPVQRSYTF. DNA for the CDR3: TGTGCCAGCTCATCCCCGGTACAGAGGAGCTACACCTTC. Complete variable domain (other parts from reference TRBV18 and TRBJ1-2): NAGVMQNPRHLVRRRGQEARLRCSPMKGHSHVYWYRQLPEEGLKFMVYLQKENIIDESGMPKERFSAEFPKEGPSILRIQQVVRGDSAAYFCASSSPVQRSYTFGSGTRLTVV.

This clonotype was counted many times. V usage is TRBV19 and J usage is TRBJ1-5; D uncertain. The CDR3 loop spans 12 amino acids. Germline CDR1 LNHDA, CDR2 SQIVND (reference sequence). The ends were cut back, 5 bases at V and 7 bases at J, with 9 bases in the middle. Written as DNA, the CDR3 is TGTGCCAGTAGTCCGACCCAACAGCCCCAGCATTTT. Protein product: CASSPTQQPQHF.

In the case of this clonotype: A much larger clone lies one base from this, so it may be a read error. The chain links TRBV7-2 to TRBJ1-1, with D uncertain. V was trimmed by 5 bases and J by 3 bases, leaving 1 base between them. CDR1 is SGHTA and CDR2 is FQGNSA in the germline V gene. This CDR3 contains 10 residues. CDR3 bases: TGTGCCAGCAGCCACACTGAAGCTTTCTTT. As protein: CASSHTEAFF.

The V gene is TRBV10-3, the J gene TRBJ2-2, with 7 bases aligning to TRBD2. The CDR3 loop spans 16 amino acids. Looked up from germline, CDR1 is ENHRY and CDR2 is SYGVKD. Trimming cost V 6 bases and J 6 bases; bases outside gene matches: 13. The CDR3 bases are TGTGCCATCAGGACTAGCAGCTTGGCCATGCCCGGGGAGCTGTTTTTT. Its translation: CAIRTSSLAMPGELFF.